This TCR beta chain was recorded in a study of cytomegalovirus exposure and HLA in healthy donors. About the research overall: Researchers previously reported finding roughly 120 million unique TCR beta sequences from about 179 million T cells. Across 300 to 400 genotyped donors, about 80% landed in the Caucasian-associated ancestry cluster. Study results and limitations: Later analysis associated a missense DCLRE1C variant with TCR beta V- and J-gene trimming.

V gave up 6 bases and J gave up 10 bases, with 12 bases separating them. Germline CDR1 reads SNHLY; CDR2 reads FYNNEI. This CDR3 is built from 11 residues. The PCR had 60 Vbeta and 13 Jbeta primers. Clones were read by immunoSEQ multiplex PCR, and TCRdb kept only the in-frame ones, dropping some. This sample has around 61,000 clones, with around 92% found just once. This clone showed up just a few times. What it recognizes is unknown. The V gene is TRBV2, the J gene TRBJ1-1, with D perhaps matching TRBD1 (6 bases). The material sequenced was PBMCs. This sequence was found in a man aged 25-45 years in good health and CMV-seropositive. Here the CDR3 reads CASRLDSLAFF. In DNA, the CDR3 is TGTGCCAGCAGGTTGGACAGCTTAGCTTTCTTT. The full variable domain, in which reference TRBV2 and TRBJ1-1 provide the parts outside the CDR3, is EPEVTQTPSHQVTQMGQEVILRCVPISNHLYFYWYRQILGQKVEFLVSFYNNEISEKSEIFDDQFSVERPDGSNFTLKIRSTKLEDSAMYFCASRLDSLAFFGQGTRLTVV.